Listed below are T cell receptor beta chains from one sample, sequenced in a study of HIV-infected children after antiretroviral therapy interruption. TCRdb reprocessed the 3' RACE reads via MiXCR and lists one record per CDR3 protein. The table has 90,000 or so distinct CDR3 sequences, roughly 6.7% seen once; the top ten hold about 1.1%. Sequenced here: CD45RA+ CD4+ T cells from PBMCs, pooled from several time points, sampled from a donor given antiretroviral therapy, either interrupted or continuous. These receptor sequences come from a pool of human donors with HIV. Each CDR3 is given with its conserved first and last residue. A D gene is named only where the DNA matches it firmly. A row's size may be missing; if present it is once, few, many or a size class.

TRBD1	TRBV7-3	TRBJ1-3	.	CASSPSSDRVGNTIYF	TGTGCCAGCAGCCCATCATCGGACAGGGTGGGGAACACCATATATTTT
TRBD2	TRBV19	TRBJ2-3	many	CASSTRTGLAGTDTQYF	TGTGCCAGTAGTACCCGCACTGGACTAGCGGGGACAGATACGCAGTATTTT
.	TRBV20-1	TRBJ1-1	many	CSARLGHLNTEAFF	TGCAGTGCTAGGCTGGGACACTTGAACACTGAAGCTTTCTTT
.	TRBV7-9	TRBJ2-7	many	CASKRVEAYEQYF	TGTGCCAGCAAAAGGGTCGAGGCCTACGAGCAGTACTTC
.	TRBV4-1	TRBJ2-7	many	CASSQALTRLSYEQYF	TGCGCCAGCAGCCAAGCCCTGACTAGACTCTCCTACGAGCAGTACTTC
.	TRBV18	TRBJ2-4	few	CASSRDFLAKNIQYF	TGTGCCAGCTCACGGGACTTCTTAGCCAAAAACATTCAGTACTTC
.	TRBV30	TRBJ1-6	many	CAWMGSSYNSPLHF	TGTGCCTGGATGGGCAGCTCCTATAATTCACCCCTCCACTTT
.	TRBV7-8	TRBJ1-2	many	CASAGLFGANYGYTF	TGTGCCAGCGCAGGACTCTTCGGGGCTAACTATGGCTACACCTTC
TRBD1	TRBV28	TRBJ2-6	many	CASSPDRGSGANVLTF	TGTGCCAGCAGCCCTGACAGGGGCTCTGGGGCCAACGTCCTGACTTTC
TRBD1	TRBV3-1	TRBJ1-1	.	CASSPRTGGTEAFF	TGTGCCAGCAGCCCGCGGACAGGAGGCACTGAAGCTTTCTTT
.	TRBV7-9	TRBJ2-2	few	CASSAGQTLTGELFF	TGTGCCAGCAGCGCCGGACAGACCCTCACCGGGGAGCTGTTTTTT
.	TRBV5-1	TRBJ2-7	many	CASAWDGRSYEQYF	TGCGCCAGCGCCTGGGACGGACGATCCTACGAGCAGTACTTC
TRBD2	TRBV28	TRBJ2-3	.	CASSLGLAGSTDTQYF	TGTGCCAGCAGTTTGGGACTAGCGGGAAGCACAGATACGCAGTATTTT
.	TRBV18	TRBJ1-5	many	CASSPGQIQPQHF	TGTGCCAGCTCACCCGGACAGATACAGCCCCAGCATTTT
TRBD2	TRBV5-1	TRBJ2-1	many	CASSSPRAGPRNEQFF	TGCGCCAGCAGCTCCCCCCGAGCGGGGCCTCGCAATGAGCAGTTCTTC
.	TRBV24-1	TRBJ2-2	.	CATSPGVSGNTGELFF	TGTGCCACCAGTCCGGGGGTGTCGGGTAACACCGGGGAGCTGTTTTTT
.	TRBV21-1	TRBJ2-7	many	CASSRESLGEYAQYF	TGTGCCAGCAGTAGAGAAAGCTTGGGGGAGTACGCGCAGTACTTC
TRBD1	TRBV12-3/TRBV12-4	TRBJ1-6	many	CASRGATTGGSPLHF	TGTGCCAGCAGGGGTGCGACGACAGGGGGATCACCCCTCCACTTT
.	TRBV20-1	TRBJ1-5	many	CSAREQTVRDLPQHF	TGCAGTGCTAGAGAACAGACAGTCCGCGATTTGCCCCAGCATTTT
.	TRBV7-7	TRBJ2-1	.	CASSLVFGSYNEQFF	TGTGCTAGCAGCTTAGTCTTCGGGTCCTACAATGAGCAGTTCTTC
TRBD1	TRBV7-2	TRBJ1-1	.	CASSLEGQGYTEAFF	TGTGCCAGCAGCTTAGAGGGACAGGGTTACACTGAAGCTTTCTTT
.	TRBV5-7	TRBJ1-1	many	CASSRYGMNTEAFF	TGTGCCAGCAGCCGATACGGGATGAACACTGAAGCTTTCTTT
.	TRBV2	TRBJ1-1	few	CVSSVRQLNTEAFF	TGTGTCAGCAGTGTAAGACAGTTGAACACTGAAGCTTTCTTT
.	TRBV20-1	TRBJ2-5	many	CSASSLAQETQYF	TGCAGTGCTAGCTCGCTAGCCCAAGAGACCCAGTACTTC
TRBD1	TRBV5-1	TRBJ2-5	many	CASSLTGVPETQYF	TGCGCCAGCAGCTTGACAGGGGTACCGGAGACCCAGTACTTC
TRBD2	TRBV29-1	TRBJ2-1	.	CSVVPSGIGNEQFF	TGCAGCGTTGTCCCTAGCGGGATTGGAAATGAGCAGTTCTTC
TRBD1	TRBV6-2/TRBV6-3	TRBJ1-1	.	CASNLKGAPVTEAFF	TGTGCCAGCAACCTTAAGGGGGCTCCGGTCACTGAAGCTTTCTTT
.	TRBV4-2	TRBJ1-1	.	CASSRGGSEAFF	TGTGCCAGCAGCCGAGGGGGTTCTGAAGCTTTCTTT
.	TRBV6-2/TRBV6-3	TRBJ2-7	many	CASSYQEQTYEQYF	TGTGCCAGCAGTTACCAGGAACAAACCTACGAGCAGTACTTC
.	TRBV7-1	TRBJ1-3	few	CASSSADRFSGNTIYF	TGTGCCAGCAGCTCAGCCGACAGATTCTCTGGAAACACCATATATTTT
TRBD1	TRBV5-5	TRBJ1-4	many	CASSWTGGVPNEKLFF	TGTGCCAGCAGCTGGACAGGGGGCGTCCCTAATGAAAAACTGTTTTTT
.	TRBV12-3/TRBV12-4	TRBJ2-7	many	CASSPWGASSYEQYF	TGTGCCAGCAGCCCGTGGGGGGCTAGCTCCTACGAGCAGTACTTC
.	TRBV7-1	TRBJ2-3	few	CASSSQNTDTQYF	TGTGCCAGCAGCTCTCAGAACACAGATACGCAGTATTTT
.	TRBV18	TRBJ2-1	many	CASSPVGWNEQFF	TGTGCCAGCTCACCAGTCGGTTGGAATGAGCAGTTCTTC
.	TRBV3-1	TRBJ1-1	many	CASSQGSPGLNTEAFF	TGTGCCAGCAGCCAAGGGTCCCCAGGATTGAACACTGAAGCTTTCTTT
TRBD2	TRBV6-6	TRBJ2-3	many	CASEATSGGKRDTQYF	TGTGCCAGCGAGGCGACTAGCGGGGGGAAGAGGGATACGCAGTATTTT
.	TRBV5-1	TRBJ2-1	many	CASRTSPGSYNEQFF	TGCGCCAGCAGGACCTCCCCGGGTTCATACAATGAGCAGTTCTTC
.	TRBV20-1	TRBJ2-7	many	CSAAGRFYEQYF	TGCAGTGCCGCGGGACGGTTCTACGAGCAGTACTTC
.	TRBV15	TRBJ1-1	many	CATSSGVFDRRRTEAFF	TGTGCCACCAGCAGTGGGGTGTTCGACAGGCGAAGGACTGAAGCTTTCTTT
.	TRBV7-2	TRBJ2-5	few	CASTLVGLETQYF	TGTGCCAGCACCCTGGTAGGGCTGGAGACCCAGTACTTC
TRBD2	TRBV14	TRBJ2-3	many	CASSQHSGTSGYTQYF	TGTGCCAGCAGCCAACACTCCGGGACTAGCGGATATACGCAGTATTTT
.	TRBV7-2	TRBJ2-7	.	CASSFMKPIMEQYF	TGTGCCAGCAGCTTTATGAAACCCATCATGGAGCAGTACTTC
.	TRBV9	TRBJ2-2	many	CASSPRTGELFF	TGTGCCAGCAGCCCACGAACCGGGGAGCTGTTTTTT
.	TRBV11-1	TRBJ2-3	many	CASRSMGRRGTDTQYF	TGTGCCAGCAGGTCGATGGGGCGTCGGGGCACAGATACGCAGTATTTT
.	TRBV7-9	TRBJ1-5	.	CASQIQNQPQHF	TGTGCCAGCCAAATACAGAATCAGCCCCAGCATTTT
.	TRBV29-1	TRBJ1-5	many	CSVGTGLNQPQHF	TGCAGCGTGGGAACAGGGCTTAATCAGCCCCAGCATTTT
.	TRBV7-9	TRBJ1-1	few	CAGNTGLTEAFF	TGTGCCGGAAATACAGGGCTCACTGAAGCTTTCTTT
TRBD1	TRBV20-1	TRBJ2-7	many	CSARRDRRPEQYF	TGCAGTGCTAGAAGGGACAGACGGCCCGAGCAGTACTTC
.	TRBV6-1	TRBJ1-1	many	CASTAFRNTEAFF	TGTGCCAGCACCGCTTTTAGGAACACTGAAGCTTTCTTT
TRBD1	TRBV10-3	TRBJ1-1	few	CAISGGTDEAFF	TGTGCCATCAGCGGGGGGACAGATGAAGCTTTCTTT
.	TRBV5-6	TRBJ2-1	few	CASGGDGRSSYNEQFF	TGTGCCAGCGGAGGAGATGGCAGAAGCTCCTACAATGAGCAGTTCTTC
.	TRBV20-1	TRBJ2-7	.	CSANDLYEQYF	TGCAGTGCCAACGACTTATACGAGCAGTACTTC
.	TRBV2	TRBJ2-7	.	CASSASYEQYF	TGTGCCAGCAGTGCCTCCTACGAGCAGTACTTC